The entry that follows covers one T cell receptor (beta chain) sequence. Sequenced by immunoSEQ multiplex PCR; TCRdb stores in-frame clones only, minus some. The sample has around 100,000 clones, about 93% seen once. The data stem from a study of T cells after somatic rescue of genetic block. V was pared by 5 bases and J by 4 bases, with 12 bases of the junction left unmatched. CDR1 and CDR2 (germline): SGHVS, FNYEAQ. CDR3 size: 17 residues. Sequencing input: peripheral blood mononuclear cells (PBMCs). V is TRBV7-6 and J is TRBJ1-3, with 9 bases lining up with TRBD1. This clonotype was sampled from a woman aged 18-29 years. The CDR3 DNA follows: TGTGCCAGCAGCCCGTACACGGACAGGGGTTCCGGAAACACCATATATTTT. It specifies CASSPYTDRGSGNTIYF. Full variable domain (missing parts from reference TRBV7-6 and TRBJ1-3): GAGVSQSPRYKVTKRGQDVALRCDPISGHVSLYWYRQALGQGPEFLTYFNYEAQQDKSGLPNDRFSAERPEGSISTLTIQRTEQRDSAMYRCASSPYTDRGSGNTIYFGEGSWLTVV.